One T cell receptor (beta chain) is described in this entry. Antigen specificity is unknown. This record belongs to a study of identical twins. Template switching, a step in the protocol, added a universal primer site, and cDNA carried unique molecular identifiers. TCRdb re-called the 5' RACE reads with MiXCR, one entry per CDR3 protein. The sample includes hundreds of thousands of distinct CDR3 sequences, roughly 12% seen only once; the top ten take more than 6%. Study-wide findings and caveats: Cord blood beta clonotypes that were abundant carried fewer insertions, and memory repertoires showed no such trend.

Germline-derived CDR1 and CDR2 are MDHEN and SYDVKM. V was trimmed by 3 bases and J by 6 bases, leaving 14 bases between them. The CDR3 extends over 15 amino acids. These data also formed part of another study, on yellow fever vaccine responses in identical twins.

The source is a young woman in good health. Source material: CD8+ T cells sorted from blood. V gene TRBV28 combines with J gene TRBJ2-2; TRBD1 might be the D (6 bases). The CDR3 reads CASSFQGRPSGELFF. The CDR3 nucleotides read TGTGCCAGCAGTTTTCAGGGGCGACCGTCCGGGGAGCTGTTTTTT.